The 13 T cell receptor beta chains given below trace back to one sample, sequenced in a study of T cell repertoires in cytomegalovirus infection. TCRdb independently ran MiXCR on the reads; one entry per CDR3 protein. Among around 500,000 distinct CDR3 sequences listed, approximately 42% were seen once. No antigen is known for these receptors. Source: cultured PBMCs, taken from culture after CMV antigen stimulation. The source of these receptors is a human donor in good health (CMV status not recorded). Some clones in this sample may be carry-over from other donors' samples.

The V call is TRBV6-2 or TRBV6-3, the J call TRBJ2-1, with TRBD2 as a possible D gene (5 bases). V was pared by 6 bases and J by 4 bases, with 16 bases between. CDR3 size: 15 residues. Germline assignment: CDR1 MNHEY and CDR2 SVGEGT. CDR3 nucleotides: TGTGCCAGCAGCGCCGGGGTCCCGATTTACAATGAGCAGTTCTTC. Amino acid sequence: CASSAGVPIYNEQFF.

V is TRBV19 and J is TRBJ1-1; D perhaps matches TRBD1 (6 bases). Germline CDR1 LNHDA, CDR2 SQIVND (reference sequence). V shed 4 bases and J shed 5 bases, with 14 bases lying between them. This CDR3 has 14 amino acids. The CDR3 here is CASSTGQWRTEAFF. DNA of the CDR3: TGTGCCAGTAGTACAGGACAGTGGCGGACTGAAGCTTTCTTT.

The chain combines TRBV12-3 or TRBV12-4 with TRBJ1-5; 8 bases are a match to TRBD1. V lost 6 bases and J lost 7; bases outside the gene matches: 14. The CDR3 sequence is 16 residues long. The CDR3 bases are TGTGCCAGCAGCTCCGGACAGGGCCTTCGAAGACAGCCCCAGCATTTT. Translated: CASSSGQGLRRQPQHF.

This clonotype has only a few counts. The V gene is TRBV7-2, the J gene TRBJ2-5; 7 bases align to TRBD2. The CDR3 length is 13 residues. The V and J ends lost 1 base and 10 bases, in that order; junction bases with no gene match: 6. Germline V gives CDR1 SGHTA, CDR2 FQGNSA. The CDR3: CASSLDSGGGQYF. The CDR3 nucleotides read TGTGCCAGCAGCTTAGACTCCGGCGGGGGCCAGTACTTC.

In DNA form, the CDR3 reads TGTGCCAGCAGTGCGAGACTAGCCTACTACAATGAGCAGTTCTTC. Translated: CASSARLAYYNEQFF. The gene calls are TRBV6-1 and TRBJ2-1, with 7 positions matching TRBD2. The V segment lost 4 bases and the J segment 3 bases; nucleotides outside the gene matches: 6. Germline CDR1 and CDR2: MNHNS and SASEGT. CDR3 length equals 15 residues.

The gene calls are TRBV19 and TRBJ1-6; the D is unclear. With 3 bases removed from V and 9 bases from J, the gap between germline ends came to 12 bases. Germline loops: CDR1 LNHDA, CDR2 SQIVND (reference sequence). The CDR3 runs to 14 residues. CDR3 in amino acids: CASSIGEVVSPLHF. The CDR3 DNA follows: TGTGCCAGTAGTATCGGAGAAGTTGTTTCACCCCTCCACTTT. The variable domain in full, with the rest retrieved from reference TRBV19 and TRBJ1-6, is DGGITQSPKYLFRKEGQNVTLSCEQNLNHDAMYWYRQDPGQGLRLIYYSQIVNDFQKGDIAEGYSVSREKKESFPLTVTSAQKNPTAFYLCASSIGEVVSPLHFGNGTRLTVT.

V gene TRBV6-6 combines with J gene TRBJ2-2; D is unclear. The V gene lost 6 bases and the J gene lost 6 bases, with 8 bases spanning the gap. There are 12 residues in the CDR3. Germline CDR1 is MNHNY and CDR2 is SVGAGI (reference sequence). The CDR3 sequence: CASSRHSGELFF. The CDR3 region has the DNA TGTGCCAGCAGCCGACACTCCGGGGAGCTGTTTTTT.

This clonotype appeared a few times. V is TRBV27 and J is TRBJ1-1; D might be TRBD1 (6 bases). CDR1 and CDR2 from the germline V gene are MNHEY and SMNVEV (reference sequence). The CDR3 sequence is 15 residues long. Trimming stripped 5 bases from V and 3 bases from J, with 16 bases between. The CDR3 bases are TGTGCCAGCAGTGTCAGGGGCCTCGGGGACACTGAAGCTTTCTTT. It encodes CASSVRGLGDTEAFF.

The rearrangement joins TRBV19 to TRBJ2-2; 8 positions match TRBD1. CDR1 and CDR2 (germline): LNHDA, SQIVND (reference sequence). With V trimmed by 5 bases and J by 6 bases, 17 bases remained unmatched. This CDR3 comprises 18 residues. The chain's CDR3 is CASSFSPGTGGNPGELFF. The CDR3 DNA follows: TGTGCCAGTAGTTTTTCCCCCGGGACAGGTGGAAATCCCGGGGAGCTGTTTTTT.

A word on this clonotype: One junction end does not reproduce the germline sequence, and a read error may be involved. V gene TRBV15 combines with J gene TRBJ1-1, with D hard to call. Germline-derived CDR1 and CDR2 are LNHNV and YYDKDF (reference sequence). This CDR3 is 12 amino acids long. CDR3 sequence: CASRTANTEAFF. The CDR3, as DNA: TGTGCCTCCAGGACCGCGAACACTGAAGCTTTCTTT.

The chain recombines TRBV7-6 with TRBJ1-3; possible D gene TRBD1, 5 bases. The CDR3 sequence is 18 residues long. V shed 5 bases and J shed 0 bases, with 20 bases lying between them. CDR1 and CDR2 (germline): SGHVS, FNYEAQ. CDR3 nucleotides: TGTGCCAGCAGCCGGGACTCAACCCCGCAGAGCTCTGGAAACACCATATATTTT. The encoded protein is CASSRDSTPQSSGNTIYF.

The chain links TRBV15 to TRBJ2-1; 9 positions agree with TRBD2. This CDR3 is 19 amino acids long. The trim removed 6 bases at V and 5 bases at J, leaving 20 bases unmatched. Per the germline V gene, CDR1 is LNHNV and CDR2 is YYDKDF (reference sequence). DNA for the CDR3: TGTGCCACCAGGGCGTATGAGACAGGGAAGCGGGAGGAAGACAATGAGCAGTTCTTC. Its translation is CATRAYETGKREEDNEQFF.

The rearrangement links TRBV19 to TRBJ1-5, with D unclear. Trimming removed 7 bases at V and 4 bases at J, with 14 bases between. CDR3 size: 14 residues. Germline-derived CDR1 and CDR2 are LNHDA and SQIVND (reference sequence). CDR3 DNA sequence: TGTGCCAGTACCTCGGGGAGGGAAAATCAGCCCCAGCATTTT. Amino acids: CASTSGRENQPQHF. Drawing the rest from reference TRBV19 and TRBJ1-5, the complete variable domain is DGGITQSPKYLFRKEGQNVTLSCEQNLNHDAMYWYRQDPGQGLRLIYYSQIVNDFQKGDIAEGYSVSREKKESFPLTVTSAQKNPTAFYLCASTSGRENQPQHFGDGTRLSIL.